These 14 T cell receptor beta chains were sequenced from one sample in a study of ipilimumab plus nivolumab after autologous stem cell transplantation. The protocol was immunoSEQ multiplex PCR, while the TCRdb copy is restricted to in-frame clones and leaves out a portion. The repertoire holds tens of thousands of clones, with approximately 92% as singletons. The sample consisted of PBMCs, taken in a trial of ipilimumab plus nivolumab as post-transplant consolidation. Source of these receptors: a male donor with multiple myeloma.

The chain employs TRBV7-2 and TRBJ2-5; D unresolved. CDR1 SGHTA and CDR2 FQGNSA come from the germline V gene. Trimming removed 1 base from V and 2 bases from J, with 14 bases in between. The CDR3 is 16 residues long. The CDR3 DNA sequence: TGTGCCAGCAGCTTAGTTTCAGGCGTGCCTCAAGAGACCCAGTACTTC. Translated, it gives CASSLVSGVPQETQYF.

This chain links TRBV28 with TRBJ1-1; 7 nucleotides line up with TRBD1. V was pared by 8 bases and J by 5 bases, with 26 bases of the junction left unmatched. The CDR3 extends over 19 amino acids. CDR1 MDHEN and CDR2 SYDVKM come from the germline V gene. The CDR3 spells CASANRGYQGDRPGTEAFF. The CDR3 nucleotides read TGTGCCAGCGCTAACCGAGGGTATCAGGGGGACCGCCCGGGTACTGAAGCTTTCTTT.

This clone showed up just once. This chain uses TRBV9 with TRBJ2-7, with a tentative D call TRBD2 (5 bases). The CDR3 has 15 amino acids. The V end lost 3 bases, the J end lost 2 bases, and 15 bases lay between the germline ends. In germline, CDR1 is SGDLS, CDR2 YYNGEE. The CDR3: CASSEGMSGAYEQYF. CDR3 coding DNA: TGTGCCAGCAGCGAGGGTATGAGCGGCGCCTACGAGCAGTACTTC.

This chain uses TRBV4-1 with TRBJ1-3; 7 nucleotides match TRBD1. The CDR3 covers 17 residues. The V gene end was trimmed by 0 bases and the J gene end by 3 bases; junction bases not matched to a gene: 8. Germline CDR1 is MGHRA and CDR2 is YSYEKL. Written as DNA, the CDR3 is TGCGCCAGCAGCCAAGAAGACGGGACAGTACTTGGAAACACCATATATTTT. This translates into CASSQEDGTVLGNTIYF.

The chain joins TRBV7-5 to TRBJ1-2. TRBV7-5 is a pseudogene segment. This CDR3 contains 16 residues. Written as DNA, the CDR3 is TGTGTCAGAAGCTTAGGACCGCCCGGGGCGAATTATGGCTACACCTTC. Translation: CVRSLGPPGANYGYTF.

The gene calls are TRBV2 and TRBJ1-1, with a weak D call TRBD1 (6 bases). CDR3 length equals 15 residues. Germline-derived CDR1 and CDR2 are SNHLY and FYNNEI. Trimming took off 0 bases at V and 4 bases at J, with 12 bases between the two ends. The CDR3 here is CASSEARTDVTEAFF. The DNA of the CDR3 is TGTGCCAGCAGTGAAGCGAGGACAGACGTCACTGAAGCTTTCTTT.

The rearrangement joins TRBV6-5 to TRBJ1-2; D is ambiguous. V lost 0 bases and J lost 0, with 5 bases in between. The CDR3 is 14 residues long. Germline V gives CDR1 MNHEY, CDR2 SVGAGI. The DNA of the CDR3 is TGTGCCAGCAGTTACTCCGCAGCTAACTATGGCTACACCTTC. Its protein product is CASSYSAANYGYTF.

This chain links TRBV5-8 with TRBJ1-6; D may be TRBD1 (6 bases). V lost 3 bases to trimming and J lost 2 bases, with 12 bases between them. This CDR3 has 16 amino acids. Germline V gives CDR1 SGHTS, CDR2 YDEGEE. CDR3 region: CASSSGQSTYNSPLHF. The CDR3 nucleotides read TGTGCCAGCAGCTCAGGACAGTCTACCTATAATTCACCCCTCCACTTT.

The chain employs TRBV2 and TRBJ2-2; 9 nucleotides align to TRBD2. This CDR3 has 17 amino acids. Germline trimming cut 3 bases from V and 4 bases from J; bases unmatched to any gene: 9. Germline V lookup: CDR1 SNHLY, CDR2 FYNNEI. CDR3 in amino acids: CASSDPLAGTPTGELFF. The CDR3 DNA reads as TGTGCCAGCAGTGACCCCCTAGCGGGGACCCCCACCGGGGAGCTGTTTTTT.

The chain uses TRBV7-8 and TRBJ2-7, with D perhaps TRBD1 (6 bases). The germline V gene encodes CDR1 SGHVS and CDR2 FQNEAQ. The CDR3 extends over 16 amino acids. The V gene lost 1 base and the J gene lost 2 bases, with 15 bases spanning the gap. The CDR3 loop reads CASSLVVQGPAYEQYF. The CDR3 region has the DNA TGTGCCAGCAGCTTAGTGGTACAGGGACCTGCCTACGAGCAGTACTTC.

This clone was seen only once. J is TRBJ2-5 and V is TRBV18, with D unresolved. V lost 1 base to trimming and J lost 2 bases, with 8 bases between them. The CDR3 runs 14 residues. The V gene's germline CDR1 is KGHSH and CDR2 LQKENI. The CDR3 is CASSPQTGQETQYF. The CDR3 DNA follows: TGTGCCAGCTCACCACAAACCGGGCAAGAGACCCAGTACTTC.

The rearrangement uses TRBV6-1 and TRBJ2-7, with TRBD1 as a possible D gene (6 bases). The CDR3 is made up of 14 amino acids. V was shortened by 2 bases and J by 0 bases, with 8 bases between the two germline ends. Germline-derived CDR1 and CDR2 are MNHNS and SASEGT. The CDR3 is CASSETGLSYEQYF. In DNA form, the CDR3 reads TGTGCCAGCAGTGAAACAGGGCTCTCCTACGAGCAGTACTTC.

This chain links TRBV5-4 with TRBJ2-2; TRBD1 or TRBD2 may be the D gene (5 bases each). The CDR3 spans 15 residues. V was shortened by 0 bases and J by 4 bases, with 10 bases between the two germline ends. Germline values: CDR1 SGHNT, CDR2 YYREEE (reference sequence). DNA of the CDR3: TGTGCCAGCAGCTTGGATTTGGGGGTCACCGGGGAGCTGTTTTTT. Its translation is CASSLDLGVTGELFF.

This chain links TRBV2 with TRBJ1-1, with 9 bases lining up with TRBD1. This CDR3 is built from 15 residues. Looked up from germline, CDR1 is SNHLY and CDR2 is FYNNEI. Trimming took 5 bases from V and 1 from J; bases not matched to a gene: 5. The CDR3 region is CASSRDRVRNTEAFF. CDR3 bases: TGTGCCAGCAGTCGGGACAGGGTGAGGAACACTGAAGCTTTCTTT.